This T cell receptor beta chain appears in the sequencing data of a study of cytomegalovirus exposure and HLA in healthy donors. This clone was detected only once. Its antigen remains unidentified. The PCR contained 60 Vbeta and 13 Jbeta primers. In the authors' methods: There were around 80 million unique TCR beta chains by a later count, and 8.5 million to 14 million of them were shared. Data came from immunoSEQ multiplex PCR; TCRdb stores just in-frame clones and leaves some out. Clonal size and the V and J genes are those of that table, whereas D and trimming came from the DNA. The data show about 200,000 clones, approximately 78% seen once. Losses at the gene ends were 4 bases for V and 6 bases for J; bases not matched to a gene: 8. The CDR3 is 15 amino acids. Germline lookup yields CDR1 MNHEY and CDR2 SVGAGI. Points from the study as a whole: The listing of 150 to 200 TCR beta chains classed them as cytomegalovirus-associated. Among the most significant clusters, several appeared linked to common viral pathogens in a later analysis.

Sequencing input: PBMCs. This rearrangement joins TRBV6-5 to TRBJ2-7, with TRBD1 matching 11 bases. This clonotype was sampled from a male donor in good health and CMV-seronegative. In nucleotides, the CDR3 is TGTGCCAGCAGTTTGTTGGGGACAGGGGGGGGCGAGCAGTACTTC. Translated, it gives CASSLLGTGGGEQYF.